What follows are 25 T cell receptor beta chains derived from one specimen sequenced in a study of T-cell reconstitution after alpha-beta-depleted transplantation in children. The TCRbeta library incorporated unique molecular identifiers. TCRdb re-called the PCR reads with MiXCR, one entry per CDR3 protein. The table has some 840,000 distinct CDR3 sequences, approximately 15% seen once; the top ten hold just under 5%. The specimen comprised PBMCs, mostly from graft donor cells, sampled 360 days after TCRalphabeta/CD19-depleted stem cell transplant. These receptors were collected from a male patient younger than 18 who had a stem cell transplant for acute lymphoblastic leukemia, so the T cells may come from the graft donor.

In this sample, this clonotype turned up a few times. The chain joins TRBV21-1 to TRBJ2-7; whether TRBD1, the table's D call, matches the DNA was not checked. TRBV21-1 is labeled a pseudogene. This CDR3 has 16 amino acids. The CDR3 DNA reads TGTGCCAGCAGCACCCTTGGACAGGGAAGGTACAACGAGCAGTACTTC. Translation gives CASSTLGQGRYNEQYF.

The chain couples TRBV7-6 to TRBJ2-3; 7 bases map to TRBD2. Germline V lookup: CDR1 SGHVS, CDR2 FNYEAQ. Trimming removed 5 bases from V and 10 bases from J; junction bases left unmatched: 9. CDR3 size: 13 residues. The CDR3 loop is CASSPSGARPQYF. In nucleotides, the CDR3 is TGTGCCAGCAGCCCAAGCGGGGCCCGCCCGCAGTATTTT.

This clonotype was recorded a few times. The gene calls are TRBV2 and TRBJ2-7; D is unresolved. The germline V and J ends were trimmed by 1 base and 7 bases, with 11 bases remaining between them. Germline CDR1 reads SNHLY; CDR2 reads FYNNEI. This CDR3 contains 13 residues. The chain's CDR3 is CASSEVAMHEQYF. CDR3 coding DNA: TGTGCCAGCAGTGAAGTAGCTATGCATGAGCAGTACTTC.

The rearrangement links TRBV20-1 to TRBJ2-2; 7 positions match TRBD1. The CDR3 length is 15 residues. The germline V gene has CDR1 DFQATT and CDR2 SNEGSKA (reference sequence). V shed 4 bases and J 6 bases; nucleotides not matched to a gene: 11. The CDR3 is CSATPGTAKAGELFF. DNA of the CDR3: TGCAGTGCTACCCCCGGGACAGCGAAGGCCGGGGAGCTGTTTTTT.

The table lists this clonotype with a few counts. This rearrangement joins TRBV3-1 to TRBJ2-1; TRBD1 matches 10 bases. The V segment lost 0 bases and the J segment 8 bases; nucleotides outside the gene matches: 16. In germline, CDR1 is LGHDT, CDR2 YNNKEL (reference sequence). This CDR3 is 19 amino acids long. The CDR3 DNA follows: TGTGCCAGCAGCCAAGAGTCCTGGGGGCGGGGACAGGGGCGCGATGAGCAGTTCTTC. Amino acids: CASSQESWGRGQGRDEQFF.

This clonotype came up many times. The V gene is TRBV5-1, the J gene TRBJ2-7; no clear D. V gave up 5 bases and J gave up 0 bases, with 15 bases separating them. From germline, CDR1 is SGHRS and CDR2 YFSETQ. The CDR3 has 15 amino acids. The CDR3 protein is CASRTTYSGSYEQYF. The CDR3 region has the DNA TGCGCCAGCAGGACGACTTATAGTGGCTCCTACGAGCAGTACTTC.

This clonotype was recorded a few times. The chain joins TRBV29-1 to TRBJ2-3, with D uncertain. Trimming stripped 6 bases from V and 0 bases from J, with 13 bases between. The CDR3 spans 14 residues. CDR1 and CDR2 (germline): SQVTM, ANQGSEA. The CDR3: CSVFLGPSTDTQYF. In DNA, the CDR3 is TGCAGCGTATTCTTAGGACCGAGCACAGATACGCAGTATTTT.

This clonotype has a handful of counts. The gene calls are TRBV20-1 and TRBJ1-1, with D possibly being TRBD1 (5 bases). This CDR3 is 15 amino acids long. Germline V gene data show CDR1 as DFQATT and CDR2 as SNEGSKA (reference sequence). V lost 1 base and J lost 1, with 13 bases in between. CDR3: CSARVPGRENTEAFF. The CDR3 nucleotides are TGCAGTGCTAGAGTACCAGGGAGGGAGAACACTGAAGCTTTCTTT.

This clonotype has just a few counts. J is TRBJ2-1 and V is TRBV12-5; no clear D gene. Germline lookup yields CDR1 LGHNT and CDR2 FRNRAP. The CDR3 is 11 residues long. V gave up 1 base and J gave up 8 bases, with 3 bases separating them. The CDR3 sequence: CASGLGDEQFF. CDR3 DNA sequence: TGTGCTAGTGGTTTGGGCGATGAGCAGTTCTTC.

This clonotype was detected many times. The V gene is TRBV11-3, the J gene TRBJ2-2; no firm D call. The V end was cut by 1 base, the J end by 5 bases, with 17 bases between. CDR1 is SGHNT, CDR2 YENEEA, per germline. The CDR3 spans 17 residues. CDR3 coding DNA: TGTGCCAGCAGCTTAGGGTCGCTCTCCGTCGGGACCGGGGAGCTGTTTTTT. Amino acid sequence: CASSLGSLSVGTGELFF.

This clonotype came up many times. The CDR3: CASSYSFGHITGSTDTQYF. The CDR3, as DNA: TGTGCCAGCAGTTACTCGTTTGGCCACATAACAGGGAGCACAGATACGCAGTATTTT. The V and J genes are TRBV6-5 and TRBJ2-3, with a tentative D call TRBD1 (6 bases). Looked up from germline, CDR1 is MNHEY and CDR2 is SVGAGI. The CDR3 has 19 residues. V was pared by 0 bases and J by 0 bases, with 19 bases between.

There are a few counts of this clonotype. This rearrangement joins TRBV29-1 to TRBJ2-7; 8 nucleotides match TRBD1. This CDR3 region has 14 residues. Germline lookup yields CDR1 SQVTM and CDR2 ANQGSEA. V was clipped by 4 bases and J by 5 bases; unmatched bases: 10. This chain's CDR3 is CSVGETGVQDEQYF. CDR3 sequence (DNA): TGCAGCGTTGGGGAGACAGGGGTGCAAGACGAGCAGTACTTC.

This clonotype was seen a handful of times. The genes are TRBV4-1 and TRBJ2-7; 12 bases are a match to TRBD2. After removal of 1 base from V and 3 bases from J, the junction contained 7 bases not matched to a gene. Germline lookup yields CDR1 MGHRA and CDR2 YSYEKL. CDR3 length equals 17 residues. The CDR3 here is CASSQVSPGLAGYEQYF. DNA for the CDR3: TGCGCCAGCAGCCAAGTTTCCCCGGGACTAGCGGGCTACGAGCAGTACTTC.

A few counts support this clonotype. This rearrangement joins TRBV11-2 to TRBJ2-1; 9 bases fit TRBD2. Unmatched junction bases numbered 9, after V lost 2 bases and J lost 7 bases. The CDR3 consists of 16 residues. CDR1 and CDR2 (germline): SGHAT, FQNNGV. The CDR3 region has the DNA TGTGCCAGCAGCTTAAACGGGATAGCGGGAGAGAATGAGCAGTTCTTC. Its translation: CASSLNGIAGENEQFF.

This clonotype was recorded once. A read error may explain this, as a much larger clone is one base away. Since no conserved phenylalanine or tryptophan closes the CDR3, a read error is the likely cause. The chain employs TRBV4-1 and TRBJ1-4; D gene unclear. V lost 1 base and J lost 3, with 12 bases in between. Germline V gives CDR1 MGHRA, CDR2 YSYEKL. This CDR3 has 16 amino acids. The CDR3: CASSQGPPSSNEKLFV. CDR3 DNA: TGCGCCAGCAGCCAAGGTCCACCCTCGTCTAATGAAAAACTGTTTGTT.

This clonotype was counted many times. The chain recombines TRBV7-6 with TRBJ2-1, with 8 bases that match TRBD2. V lost 4 bases, J lost 2 bases, and 7 bases stayed unmatched. CDR1 is SGHVS, CDR2 FNYEAQ, per germline. The CDR3 is 16 amino acids. CDR3: CASSSPGGAAYNEQFF. The CDR3 region has the DNA TGTGCCAGCAGCTCCCCCGGGGGGGCAGCCTACAATGAGCAGTTCTTC.

The V call is TRBV4-2, the J call TRBJ2-7; D not resolved. CDR1 LGHNA and CDR2 YNFKEQ come from the germline V gene. Deletions cut 4 bases from V and 6 bases from J, with 16 bases between. The CDR3 contains 14 residues. CDR3 amino acids: CASSPAGIASEQYF. The CDR3 nucleotides read TGTGCCAGCAGCCCTGCAGGAATAGCCAGCGAGCAGTACTTC.

This clonotype was picked up a small number of times. V usage is TRBV10-2 and J usage is TRBJ2-7, with 10 bases lining up with TRBD2. The J segment lost 3 bases and the V segment lost 8 bases, leaving 4 bases of the junction unmatched. This CDR3 region has 13 residues. CDR1 and CDR2 from the germline V gene are WSHSY and SAAADI. The CDR3 region has the DNA TGCGCCAGCGGAGCTAGCGGGAGCTACGAGCAGTACTTC. Residues: CASGASGSYEQYF.

The chain carries TRBV21-1 and TRBJ2-1; TRBD1, the D gene given by the table, was not confirmed from the DNA. TRBV21-1 is assigned pseudogene status. The CDR3 has 14 amino acids. CDR3 loop: CASSKAPHPPEQFF. Written as DNA, the CDR3 is TGTGCCAGCAGCAAAGCTCCCCACCCCCCTGAGCAGTTCTTC.

The table lists this clonotype with many counts. This CDR3 is CSARPGQGGPYSNQPQHF. The CDR3 nucleotides read TGCAGTGCTAGACCAGGACAGGGAGGGCCCTATAGCAATCAGCCCCAGCATTTT. V gene TRBV20-1 combines with J gene TRBJ1-5; 8 bases are a match to TRBD1. Germline V gene data show CDR1 as DFQATT and CDR2 as SNEGSKA (reference sequence). The J segment lost 0 bases and the V segment lost 2 bases, leaving 12 bases of the junction unmatched. The CDR3 totals 18 residues.

This clonotype has only a few counts. The V call is TRBV12-3 or TRBV12-4, the J call TRBJ2-1; 9 positions agree with TRBD1. V lost 1 base, J lost 11 bases, and 3 bases stayed unmatched. This CDR3 region has 13 residues. CDR3 protein: CASSLGDRVKQFF. The DNA of the CDR3 is TGTGCCAGCAGTTTAGGGGACAGGGTTAAGCAGTTCTTC.

The chain has TRBV12-3 or TRBV12-4 and TRBJ2-7; D may correspond to TRBD1 or TRBD2 (5 bases each). Trimming removed 1 base from V and 0 bases from J, with 13 bases in between. This CDR3 has 16 amino acids. CDR3 DNA sequence: TGTGCCAGCAGTTTAGTAGGTGGGGGAAGCTCCTACGAGCAGTACTTC. Protein: CASSLVGGGSSYEQYF.

In the case of this clonotype: As the CDR3 is not closed by the conserved phenylalanine or tryptophan, this likely results from a read error. This chain connects TRBV20-1 to TRBJ2-7; perhaps D is TRBD1 or TRBD2 (5 bases each). The V and J ends lost 3 bases and 2 bases respectively, with 14 bases between them. Germline V gene sequence: CDR1 DFQATT, CDR2 SNEGSKA (reference sequence). The CDR3 is made up of 14 amino acids. The CDR3 DNA sequence: TGCAGTGCTAGGGACTCGGGGCAGGCCTACGAGCAGTACTCC. It specifies CSARDSGQAYEQYS.

The chain links TRBV3-1 to TRBJ1-1; D gene uncertain. CDR1 is LGHDT and CDR2 is YNNKEL in the germline V gene (reference sequence). V lost 4 bases and J 4 bases, leaving 16 bases between the germline ends. The CDR3 consists of 15 residues. For the CDR3, the DNA is TGTGCCAGCAGCCCCCCACCGATGGGAGGCACTGAAGCTTTCTTT. It yields the protein CASSPPPMGGTEAFF.

The chain combines TRBV7-9 with TRBJ2-7; D is perhaps TRBD2 (5 bases). CDR3 length equals 13 residues. V lost 5 bases to trimming and J lost 2 bases, with 10 bases between them. Per the germline V gene, CDR1 is SEHNR and CDR2 is FQNEAQ (reference sequence). CDR3 bases: TGTGCCAGCAGCCAAGCGGTTACCTACGAGCAGTACTTC. Translated: CASSQAVTYEQYF.